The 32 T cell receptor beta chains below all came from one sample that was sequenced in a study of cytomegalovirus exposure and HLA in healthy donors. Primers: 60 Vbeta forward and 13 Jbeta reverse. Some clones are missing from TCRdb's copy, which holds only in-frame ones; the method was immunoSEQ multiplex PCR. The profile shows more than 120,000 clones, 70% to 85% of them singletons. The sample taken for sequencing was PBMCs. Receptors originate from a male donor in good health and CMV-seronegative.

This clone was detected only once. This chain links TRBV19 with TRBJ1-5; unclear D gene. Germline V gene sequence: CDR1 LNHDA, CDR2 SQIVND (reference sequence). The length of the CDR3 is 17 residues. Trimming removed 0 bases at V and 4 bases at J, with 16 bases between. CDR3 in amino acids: CASSIDLGSNLNQPQHF. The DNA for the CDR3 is TGTGCCAGTAGTATAGATCTAGGCAGTAATCTTAATCAGCCCCAGCATTTT.

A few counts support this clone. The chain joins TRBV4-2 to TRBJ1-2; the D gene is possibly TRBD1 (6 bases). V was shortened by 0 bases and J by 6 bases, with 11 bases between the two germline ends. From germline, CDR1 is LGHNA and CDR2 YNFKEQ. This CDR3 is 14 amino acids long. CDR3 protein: CASSQESQGHGYTF. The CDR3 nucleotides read TGTGCCAGCAGCCAAGAATCACAGGGACATGGCTACACCTTC.

This CDR3 is CASSFLGQPQHF. In DNA, the CDR3 is TGTGCCAGCAGCTTTCTAGGCCAGCCCCAGCATTTT. This chain joins TRBV5-6 and TRBJ1-5; D unclear. CDR3 size: 12 residues. Trimming left V 2 bases short and J 7 bases short, with 7 bases between. Germline CDR1 reads SGHDT; CDR2 reads YYEEEE.

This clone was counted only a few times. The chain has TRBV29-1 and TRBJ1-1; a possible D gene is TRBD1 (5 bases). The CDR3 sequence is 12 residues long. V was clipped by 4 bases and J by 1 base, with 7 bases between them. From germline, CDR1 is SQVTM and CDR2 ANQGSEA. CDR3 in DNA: TGCAGCGTTGCGGGGGGGAACACTGAAGCTTTCTTT. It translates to CSVAGGNTEAFF.

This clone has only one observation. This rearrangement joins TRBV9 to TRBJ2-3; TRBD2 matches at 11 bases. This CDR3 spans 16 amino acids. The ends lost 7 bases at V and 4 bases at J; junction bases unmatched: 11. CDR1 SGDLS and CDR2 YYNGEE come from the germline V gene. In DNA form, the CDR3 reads TGTGCCAGCGGAGAATCCCTAGCGGGAGGACCAGATACGCAGTATTTT. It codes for CASGESLAGGPDTQYF. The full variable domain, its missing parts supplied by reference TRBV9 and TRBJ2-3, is DSGVTQTPKHLITATGQRVTLRCSPRSGDLSVYWYQQSLDQGLQFLIQYYNGEERAKGNILERFSAQQFPDLHSELNLSSLELGDSALYFCASGESLAGGPDTQYFGPGTRLTVL.

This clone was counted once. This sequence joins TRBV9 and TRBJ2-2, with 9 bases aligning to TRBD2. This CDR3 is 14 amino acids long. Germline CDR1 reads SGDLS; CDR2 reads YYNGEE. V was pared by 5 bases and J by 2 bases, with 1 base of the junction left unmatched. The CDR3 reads CASSGTSNTGELFF. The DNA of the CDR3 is TGTGCCAGCAGTGGGACTAGCAACACCGGGGAGCTGTTTTTT.

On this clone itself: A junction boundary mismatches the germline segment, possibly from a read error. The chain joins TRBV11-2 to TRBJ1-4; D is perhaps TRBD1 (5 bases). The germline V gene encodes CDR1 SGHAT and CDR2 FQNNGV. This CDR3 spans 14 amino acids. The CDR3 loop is CASSFPRVNEKLFF. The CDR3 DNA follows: TGTGCTAGCAGCTTCCCCAGGGTCAATGAAAAACTGTTTTTT.

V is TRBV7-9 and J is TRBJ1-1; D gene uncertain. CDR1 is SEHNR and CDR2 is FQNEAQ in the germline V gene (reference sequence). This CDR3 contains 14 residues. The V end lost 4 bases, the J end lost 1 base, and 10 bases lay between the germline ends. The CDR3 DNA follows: TGTGCCAGCAGCTCAGGAATCTCGAACACTGAAGCTTTCTTT. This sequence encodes CASSSGISNTEAFF.

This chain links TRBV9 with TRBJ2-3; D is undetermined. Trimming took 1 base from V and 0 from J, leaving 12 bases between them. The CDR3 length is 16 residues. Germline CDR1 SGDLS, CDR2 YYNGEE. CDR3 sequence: CASSVQLYGSTDTQYF. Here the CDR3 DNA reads TGTGCCAGCAGCGTACAACTCTATGGTAGCACAGATACGCAGTATTTT.

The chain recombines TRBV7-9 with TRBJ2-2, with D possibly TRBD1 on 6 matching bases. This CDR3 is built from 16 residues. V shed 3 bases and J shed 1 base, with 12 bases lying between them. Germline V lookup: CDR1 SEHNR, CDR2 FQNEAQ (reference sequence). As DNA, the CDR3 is TGTGCCAGCAGCTTGGGACACCTCCAGAACACCGGGGAGCTGTTTTTT. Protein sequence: CASSLGHLQNTGELFF.

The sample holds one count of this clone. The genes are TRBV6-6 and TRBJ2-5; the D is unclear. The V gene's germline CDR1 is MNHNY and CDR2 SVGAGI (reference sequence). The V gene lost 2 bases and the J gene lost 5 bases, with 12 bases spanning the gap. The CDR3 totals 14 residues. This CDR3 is CASSYLKPGETQYF. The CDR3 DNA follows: TGTGCCAGCAGTTACCTTAAACCCGGGGAGACCCAGTACTTC.

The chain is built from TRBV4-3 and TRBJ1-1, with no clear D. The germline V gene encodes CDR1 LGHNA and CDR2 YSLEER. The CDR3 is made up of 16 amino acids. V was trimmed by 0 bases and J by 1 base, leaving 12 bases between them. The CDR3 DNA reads TGCGCCAGCAGCCAAGATGGAGGGCGGAGGAACACTGAAGCTTTCTTT. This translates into CASSQDGGRRNTEAFF.

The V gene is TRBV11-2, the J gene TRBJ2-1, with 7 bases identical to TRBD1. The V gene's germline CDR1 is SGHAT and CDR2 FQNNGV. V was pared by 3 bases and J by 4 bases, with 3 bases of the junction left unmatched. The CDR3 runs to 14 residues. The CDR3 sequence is CASSFLTGYNEQFF. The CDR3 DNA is TGTGCCAGCAGCTTTCTGACAGGGTACAATGAGCAGTTCTTC.

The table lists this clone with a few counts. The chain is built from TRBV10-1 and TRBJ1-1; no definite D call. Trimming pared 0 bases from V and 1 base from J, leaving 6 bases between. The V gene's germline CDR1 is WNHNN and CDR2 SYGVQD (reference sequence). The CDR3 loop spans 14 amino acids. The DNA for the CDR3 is TGCGCCAGCAGTGAGTCAACAGCGAACACTGAAGCTTTCTTT. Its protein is CASSESTANTEAFF.

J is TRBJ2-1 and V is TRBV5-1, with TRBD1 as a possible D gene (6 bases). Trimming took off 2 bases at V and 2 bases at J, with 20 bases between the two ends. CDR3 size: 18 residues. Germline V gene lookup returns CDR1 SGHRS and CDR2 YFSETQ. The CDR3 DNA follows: TGCGCCAGCAGCTTAGCTCCACAGGGCTTGAAGGCCTACAATGAGCAGTTCTTC. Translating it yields CASSLAPQGLKAYNEQFF.

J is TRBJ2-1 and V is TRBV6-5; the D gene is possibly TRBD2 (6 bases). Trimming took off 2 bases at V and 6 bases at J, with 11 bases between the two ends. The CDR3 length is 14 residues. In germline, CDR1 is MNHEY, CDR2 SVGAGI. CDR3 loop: CASSYDAGPNEQFF. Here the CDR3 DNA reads TGTGCCAGCAGTTACGATGCGGGACCCAATGAGCAGTTCTTC.

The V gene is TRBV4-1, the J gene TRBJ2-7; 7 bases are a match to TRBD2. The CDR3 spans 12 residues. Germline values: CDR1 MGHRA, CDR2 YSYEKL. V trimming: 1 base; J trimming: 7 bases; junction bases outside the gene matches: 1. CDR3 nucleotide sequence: TGCGCCAGCAGCCAAGGAGCGGGAGAGCAGTACTTC. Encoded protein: CASSQGAGEQYF.

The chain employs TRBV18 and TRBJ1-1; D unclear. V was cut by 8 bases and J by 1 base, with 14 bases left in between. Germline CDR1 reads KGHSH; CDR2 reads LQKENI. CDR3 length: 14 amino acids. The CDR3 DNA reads TGTGCCAGCAAAACCTGGGAGCAGAACACTGAAGCTTTCTTT. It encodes CASKTWEQNTEAFF.

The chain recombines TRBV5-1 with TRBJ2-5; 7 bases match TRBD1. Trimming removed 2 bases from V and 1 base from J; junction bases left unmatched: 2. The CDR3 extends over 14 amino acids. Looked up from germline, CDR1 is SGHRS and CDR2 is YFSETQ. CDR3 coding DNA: TGCGCCAGCAGCTTAGGGACAGTCCAAGAGACCCAGTACTTC. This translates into CASSLGTVQETQYF.

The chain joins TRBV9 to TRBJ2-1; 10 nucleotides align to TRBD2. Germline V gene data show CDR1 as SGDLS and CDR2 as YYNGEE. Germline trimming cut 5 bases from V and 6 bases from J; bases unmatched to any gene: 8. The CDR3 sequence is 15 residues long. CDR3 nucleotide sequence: TGTGCCAGCAGTTCTCTAGCGGGAGTGCTCAATGAGCAGTTCTTC. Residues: CASSSLAGVLNEQFF.

The CDR3: CASSPHLRLAGGDADTQYF. The CDR3 region has the DNA TGTGCCAGCAGCCCCCACTTGAGGCTAGCGGGAGGGGACGCAGATACGCAGTATTTT. This chain joins TRBV9 and TRBJ2-3; 12 positions match TRBD2. V dropped 4 bases and J dropped 4; count of bases not matched to a gene: 16. CDR3 length equals 19 residues. The germline V gene encodes CDR1 SGDLS and CDR2 YYNGEE.

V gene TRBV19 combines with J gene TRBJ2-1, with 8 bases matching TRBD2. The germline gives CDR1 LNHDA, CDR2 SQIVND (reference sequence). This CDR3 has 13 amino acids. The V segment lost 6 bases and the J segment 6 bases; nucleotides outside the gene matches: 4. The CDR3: CASRISGSNEQFF. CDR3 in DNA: TGTGCCAGTAGGATAAGCGGGAGCAATGAGCAGTTCTTC.

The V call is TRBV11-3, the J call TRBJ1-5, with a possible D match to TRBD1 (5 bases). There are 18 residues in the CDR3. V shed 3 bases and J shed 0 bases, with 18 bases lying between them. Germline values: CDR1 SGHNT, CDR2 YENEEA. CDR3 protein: CASSLRSGGRNSNQPQHF. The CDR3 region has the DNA TGTGCCAGCAGCTTGAGGTCGGGGGGGAGGAATAGCAATCAGCCCCAGCATTTT.

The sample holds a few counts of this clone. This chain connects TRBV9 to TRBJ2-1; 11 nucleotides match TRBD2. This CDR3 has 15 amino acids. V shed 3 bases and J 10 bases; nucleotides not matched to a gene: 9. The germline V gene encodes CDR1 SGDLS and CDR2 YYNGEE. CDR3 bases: TGTGCCAGCAGCGACCATAGCGGGAGGGCATGGGAGCAGTTCTTC. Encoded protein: CASSDHSGRAWEQFF. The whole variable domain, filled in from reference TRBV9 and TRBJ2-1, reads DSGVTQTPKHLITATGQRVTLRCSPRSGDLSVYWYQQSLDQGLQFLIQYYNGEERAKGNILERFSAQQFPDLHSELNLSSLELGDSALYFCASSDHSGRAWEQFFGPGTRLTVL.

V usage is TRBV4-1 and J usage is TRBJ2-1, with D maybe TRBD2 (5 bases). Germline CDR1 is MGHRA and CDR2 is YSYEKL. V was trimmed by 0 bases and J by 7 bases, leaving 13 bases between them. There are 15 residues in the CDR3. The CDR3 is CASSQDGVALNEQFF. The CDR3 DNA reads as TGCGCCAGCAGCCAAGATGGAGTAGCGCTAAATGAGCAGTTCTTC.

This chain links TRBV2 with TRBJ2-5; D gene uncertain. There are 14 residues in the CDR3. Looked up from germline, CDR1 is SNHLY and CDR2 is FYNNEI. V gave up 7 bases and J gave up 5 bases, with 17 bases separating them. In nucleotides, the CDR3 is TGTGCCAGCAAAGTGGGCTCCCCTTGGGAGACCCAGTACTTC. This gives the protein CASKVGSPWETQYF.

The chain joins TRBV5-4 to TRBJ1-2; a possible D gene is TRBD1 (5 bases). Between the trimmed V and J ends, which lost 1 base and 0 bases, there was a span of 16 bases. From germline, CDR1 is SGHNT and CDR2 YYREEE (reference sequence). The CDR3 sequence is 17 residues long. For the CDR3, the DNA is TGTGCCAGCAGCTTGTATATTGGGGGGAGTGCTAACTATGGCTACACCTTC. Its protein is CASSLYIGGSANYGYTF. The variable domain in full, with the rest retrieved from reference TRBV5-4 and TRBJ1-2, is ETGVTQSPTHLIKTRGQQVTLRCSSQSGHNTVSWYQQALGQGPQFIFQYYREEENGRGNFPPRFSGLQFPNYSSELNVNALELDDSALYLCASSLYIGGSANYGYTFGSGTRLTVV.

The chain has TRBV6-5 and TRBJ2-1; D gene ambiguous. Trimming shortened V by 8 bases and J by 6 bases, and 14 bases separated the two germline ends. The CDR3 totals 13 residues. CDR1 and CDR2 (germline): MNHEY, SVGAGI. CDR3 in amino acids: CASGSTYSNEQFF. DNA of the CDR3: TGTGCCAGCGGTAGCACCTATTCCAATGAGCAGTTCTTC.

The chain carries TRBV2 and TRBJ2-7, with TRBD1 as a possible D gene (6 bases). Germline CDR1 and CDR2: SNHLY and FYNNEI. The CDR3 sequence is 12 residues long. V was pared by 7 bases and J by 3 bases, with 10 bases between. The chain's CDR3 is CASTADSYEQYF. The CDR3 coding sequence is TGTGCCAGCACCGCGGACAGCTACGAGCAGTACTTC.

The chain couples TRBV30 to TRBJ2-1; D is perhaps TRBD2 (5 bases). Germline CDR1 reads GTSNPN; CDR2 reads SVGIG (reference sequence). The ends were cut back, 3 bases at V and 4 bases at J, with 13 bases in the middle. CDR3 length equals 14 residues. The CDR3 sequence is CAWSLGRGYNEQFF. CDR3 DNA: TGTGCCTGGAGCCTAGGGAGAGGGTACAATGAGCAGTTCTTC.

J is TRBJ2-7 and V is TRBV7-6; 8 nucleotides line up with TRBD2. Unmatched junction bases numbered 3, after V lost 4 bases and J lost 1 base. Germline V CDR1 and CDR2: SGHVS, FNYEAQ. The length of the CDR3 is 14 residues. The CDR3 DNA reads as TGTGCCAGCAGCTCCGCGGGGGGATCCTACGAGCAGTACTTC. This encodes CASSSAGGSYEQYF.

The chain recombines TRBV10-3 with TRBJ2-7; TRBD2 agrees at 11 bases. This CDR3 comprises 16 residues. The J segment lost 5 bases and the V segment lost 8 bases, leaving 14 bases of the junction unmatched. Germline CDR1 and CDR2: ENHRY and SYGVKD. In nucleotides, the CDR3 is TGTGCCATCCAGCCCGATACTAGCGGGAGTATCAACGAGCAGTACTTC. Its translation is CAIQPDTSGSINEQYF.